Listed below are T cell receptor beta chains from one sample, sequenced in a study of blood T cell repertoires in COVID-19. Libraries were prepared by immunoSEQ multiplex PCR; TCRdb keeps only in-frame clonotypes and omits some of them. The sample lists around 450,000 clones; about 90% were seen once. Sequencing was performed on PBMCs or T cells enriched from blood (not recorded which). The source of these receptors is a man between 18 and 35 years old who had recovered from COVID-19. Each CDR3 is given with its conserved first and last residue.

TRBV9	CASSTTGNYGYTF
TRBV30	CAWSQNVLRRERETGELFF
TRBV6-1	CASSDRGHRNIQYF
TRBV27	CASSFSGASSYNEQFF
TRBV27	CASNPRASGQPQHF
TRBV7-9	CASIQGEGSYEQYF
TRBV7-9	CASSTGTGEKLFF
TRBV6-1	CASSEVRGHLVANYGYTF
TRBV28	CASSPWGGTYNEQFF
TRBV7-3	CASSRTAGYLNEQFF
TRBV7-3	CASSLWREDEQYF
TRBV28	CASRGGVVNYEQYF
TRBV30	CAWSVRTGVNEKLFF
TRBV15	CATSRQNTEAFF
TRBV28	CASSFLLQESSYEQYF
TRBV5-4	CASSLTTSSHEQYF
TRBV5-6	CASSPNLRDSETQYF
TRBV27	CAGPGTDFSYEQYF
TRBV23-1	CASSPRTSDYNEQFF
TRBV12-3/TRBV12-4	CASTAGPGNTIYF
TRBV28	CASSLAGDGYEQYF
TRBV11-2	CASSLDHSTGGYTF
TRBV5-4	CASGRAGLAGGEQYF
TRBV23-1	CASSQREGGEQYF
TRBV6-5	CASSRIGFNEQFF
TRBV27	CASSTGTANYEQYF
TRBV19	CASSDRNRGIRNQPQHF
TRBV25-1	CASSGGKGGANQPQHF
TRBV4-1	CASRGLAGANEQFF